This entry describes one T cell receptor beta chain. These data are taken from a study of blood T cell repertoires in COVID-19. The CDR3 length is 12 residues. Per germline, CDR1 SGDLS and CDR2 YYNGEE. The V gene end was trimmed by 5 bases and the J gene end by 4 bases; junction bases not matched to a gene: 2. Libraries were prepared by immunoSEQ multiplex PCR; TCRdb keeps only in-frame clonotypes and omits some of them. In the table there are hundreds of thousands of clones, roughly 90% of which are singletons. This chain joins TRBV9 and TRBJ1-2, with 7 bases aligning to TRBD1. The sequence was obtained from a woman aged 50 to 60 who had recovered from COVID-19. The sequenced sample was PBMCs or T cells enriched from blood (not recorded which). The CDR3 DNA reads as TGTGCCAGCAGGGGACAGCCCTATGGCTACACCTTC. It encodes CASRGQPYGYTF.